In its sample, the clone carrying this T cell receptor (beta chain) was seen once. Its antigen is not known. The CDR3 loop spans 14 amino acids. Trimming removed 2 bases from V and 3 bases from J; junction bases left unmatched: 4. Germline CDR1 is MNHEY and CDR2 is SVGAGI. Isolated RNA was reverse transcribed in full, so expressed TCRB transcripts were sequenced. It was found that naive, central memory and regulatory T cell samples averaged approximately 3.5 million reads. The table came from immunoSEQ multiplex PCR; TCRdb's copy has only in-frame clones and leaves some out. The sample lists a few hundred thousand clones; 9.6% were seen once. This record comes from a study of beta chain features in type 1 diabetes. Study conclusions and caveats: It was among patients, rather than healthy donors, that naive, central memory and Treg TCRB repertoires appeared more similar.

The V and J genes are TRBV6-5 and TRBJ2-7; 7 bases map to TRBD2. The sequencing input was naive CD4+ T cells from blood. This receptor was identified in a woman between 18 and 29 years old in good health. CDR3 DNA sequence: TGTGCCAGCAGTTACGCGGGACTAAACTACGAGCAGTACTTC. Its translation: CASSYAGLNYEQYF.